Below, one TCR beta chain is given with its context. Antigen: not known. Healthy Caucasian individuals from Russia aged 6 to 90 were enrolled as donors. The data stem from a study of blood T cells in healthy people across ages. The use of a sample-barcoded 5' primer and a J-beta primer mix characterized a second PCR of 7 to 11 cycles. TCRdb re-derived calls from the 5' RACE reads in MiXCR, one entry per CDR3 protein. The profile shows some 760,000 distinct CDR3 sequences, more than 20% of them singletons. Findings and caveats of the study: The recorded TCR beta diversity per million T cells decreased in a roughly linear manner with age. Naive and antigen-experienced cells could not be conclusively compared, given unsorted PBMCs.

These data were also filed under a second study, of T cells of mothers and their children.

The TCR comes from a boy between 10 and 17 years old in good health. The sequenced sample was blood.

CDR3 bases: TGCAGCGTTTTAGCAGGGGGTGGTACTGGCTACACCTTC. This encodes CSVLAGGGTGYTF. The V call is TRBV29-1, the J call TRBJ1-2, with 7 nucleotides matching TRBD1. CDR3 length equals 13 residues. The J segment lost 7 bases and the V segment lost 5 bases, leaving 10 bases of the junction unmatched. CDR1 is SQVTM and CDR2 is ANQGSEA in the germline V gene.